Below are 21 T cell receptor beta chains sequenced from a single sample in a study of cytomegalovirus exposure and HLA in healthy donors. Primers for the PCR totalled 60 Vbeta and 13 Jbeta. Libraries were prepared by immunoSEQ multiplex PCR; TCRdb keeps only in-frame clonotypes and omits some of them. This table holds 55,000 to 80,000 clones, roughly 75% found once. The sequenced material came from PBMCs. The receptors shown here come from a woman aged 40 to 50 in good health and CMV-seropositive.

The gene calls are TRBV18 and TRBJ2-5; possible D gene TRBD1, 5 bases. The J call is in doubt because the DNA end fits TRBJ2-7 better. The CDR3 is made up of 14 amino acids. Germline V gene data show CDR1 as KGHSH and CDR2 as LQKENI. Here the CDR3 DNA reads TGTGCCAGCTCACCATCAGGGTTTGGCTACGAGCAGTACTTC. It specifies CASSPSGFGYEQYF.

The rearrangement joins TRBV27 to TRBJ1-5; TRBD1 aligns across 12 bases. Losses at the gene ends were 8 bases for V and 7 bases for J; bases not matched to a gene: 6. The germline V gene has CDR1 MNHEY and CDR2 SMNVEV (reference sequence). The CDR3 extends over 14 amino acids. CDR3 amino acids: CASAGQGAGQPQHF. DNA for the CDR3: TGTGCCAGCGCGGGACAGGGGGCAGGGCAGCCCCAGCATTTT.

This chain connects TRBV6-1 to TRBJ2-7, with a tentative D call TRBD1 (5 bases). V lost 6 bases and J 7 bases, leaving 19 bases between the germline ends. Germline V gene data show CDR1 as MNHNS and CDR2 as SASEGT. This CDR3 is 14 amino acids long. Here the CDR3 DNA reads TGTGCCAGCAGACCACAGGTTCTCTACGAGGAGCAGTACTTC. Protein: CASRPQVLYEEQYF.

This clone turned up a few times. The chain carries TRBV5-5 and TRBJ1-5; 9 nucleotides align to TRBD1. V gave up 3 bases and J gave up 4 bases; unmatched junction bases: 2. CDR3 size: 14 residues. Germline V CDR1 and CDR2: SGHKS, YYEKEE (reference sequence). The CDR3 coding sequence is TGTGCCAGCAGCTCACAGGGGGCTAATCAGCCCCAGCATTTT. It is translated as CASSSQGANQPQHF.

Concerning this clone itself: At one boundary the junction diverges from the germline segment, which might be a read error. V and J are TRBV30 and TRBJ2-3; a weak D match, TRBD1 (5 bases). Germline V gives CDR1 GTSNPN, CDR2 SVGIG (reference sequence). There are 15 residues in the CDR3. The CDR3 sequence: CALYGRRLSTGTQYF. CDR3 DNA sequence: TGTGCCTTATACGGTCGACGGTTGAGCACAGGTACGCAGTATTTT.

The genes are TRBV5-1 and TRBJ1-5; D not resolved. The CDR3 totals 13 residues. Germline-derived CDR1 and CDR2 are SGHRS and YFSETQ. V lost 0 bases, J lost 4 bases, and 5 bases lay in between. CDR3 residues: CASSLELNQPQHF. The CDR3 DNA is TGCGCCAGCAGCTTGGAACTTAATCAGCCCCAGCATTTT.

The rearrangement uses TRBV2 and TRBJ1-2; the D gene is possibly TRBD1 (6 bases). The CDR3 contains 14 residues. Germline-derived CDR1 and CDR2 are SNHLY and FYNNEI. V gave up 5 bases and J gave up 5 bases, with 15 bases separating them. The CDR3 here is CASSPSGAGYGYTF. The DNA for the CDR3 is TGTGCCAGCAGTCCCTCAGGGGCAGGGTATGGCTACACCTTC.

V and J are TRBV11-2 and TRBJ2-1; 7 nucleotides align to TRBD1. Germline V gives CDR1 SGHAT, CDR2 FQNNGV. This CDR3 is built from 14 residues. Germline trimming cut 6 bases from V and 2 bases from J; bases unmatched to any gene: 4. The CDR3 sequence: CASRTGSPYNEQFF. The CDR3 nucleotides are TGTGCCAGCAGGACAGGGAGCCCCTACAATGAGCAGTTCTTC.

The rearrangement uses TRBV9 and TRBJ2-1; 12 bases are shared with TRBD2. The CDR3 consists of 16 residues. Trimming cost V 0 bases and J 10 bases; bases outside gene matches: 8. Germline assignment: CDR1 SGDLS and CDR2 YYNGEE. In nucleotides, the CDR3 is TGTGCCAGCAGCGTAGTGGCTAGCGGGGGGGGTGGCGAGCAGTTCTTC. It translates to CASSVVASGGGGEQFF. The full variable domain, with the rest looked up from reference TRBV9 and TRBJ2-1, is DSGVTQTPKHLITATGQRVTLRCSPRSGDLSVYWYQQSLDQGLQFLIQYYNGEERAKGNILERFSAQQFPDLHSELNLSSLELGDSALYFCASSVVASGGGGEQFFGPGTRLTVL.

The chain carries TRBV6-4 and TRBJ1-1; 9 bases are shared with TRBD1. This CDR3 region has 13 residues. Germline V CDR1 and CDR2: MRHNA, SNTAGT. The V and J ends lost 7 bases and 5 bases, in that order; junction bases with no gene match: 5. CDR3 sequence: CASKRTGATEAFF. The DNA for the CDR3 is TGTGCCAGCAAAAGGACAGGGGCGACTGAAGCTTTCTTT.

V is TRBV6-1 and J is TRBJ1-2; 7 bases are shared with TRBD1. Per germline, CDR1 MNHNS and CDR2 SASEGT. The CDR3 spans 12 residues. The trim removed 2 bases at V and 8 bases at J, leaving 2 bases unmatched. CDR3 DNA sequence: TGTGCCAGCAGTGAACGACAGGGCGGCTACACCTTC. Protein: CASSERQGGYTF.

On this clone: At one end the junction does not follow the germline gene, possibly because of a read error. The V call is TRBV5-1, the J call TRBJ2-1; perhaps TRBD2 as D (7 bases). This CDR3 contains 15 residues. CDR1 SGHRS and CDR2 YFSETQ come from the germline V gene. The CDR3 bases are TGTGCCAGCAGCTTAGGGGGGGCTACCTACAATGAGCAGTTCTTC. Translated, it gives CASSLGGATYNEQFF.

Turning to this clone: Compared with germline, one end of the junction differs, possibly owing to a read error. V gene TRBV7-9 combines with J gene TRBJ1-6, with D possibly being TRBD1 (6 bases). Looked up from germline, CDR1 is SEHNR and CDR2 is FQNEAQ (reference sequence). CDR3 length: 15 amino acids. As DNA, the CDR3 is TGTTCCAGCAGAGGGGGGGGGAACACGCGCTCACCCCTCCACTTT. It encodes CSSRGGGNTRSPLHF.

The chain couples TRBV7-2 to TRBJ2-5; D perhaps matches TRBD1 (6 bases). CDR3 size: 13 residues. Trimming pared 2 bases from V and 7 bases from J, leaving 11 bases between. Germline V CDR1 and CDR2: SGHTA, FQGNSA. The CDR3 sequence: CASSLRVGGTQYF. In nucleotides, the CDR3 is TGTGCCAGCAGCTTAAGGGTAGGGGGGACCCAGTACTTC.

Here the CDR3 DNA reads TGTGCCATCAGCTGGGACAGGGGGCAAGATACGCAGTATTTT. This encodes CAISWDRGQDTQYF. The chain links TRBV10-3 to TRBJ2-3; 12 bases match TRBD1. V lost 6 bases, J lost 5 bases, and 3 bases stayed unmatched. The germline gives CDR1 ENHRY, CDR2 SYGVKD. The CDR3 contains 14 residues.

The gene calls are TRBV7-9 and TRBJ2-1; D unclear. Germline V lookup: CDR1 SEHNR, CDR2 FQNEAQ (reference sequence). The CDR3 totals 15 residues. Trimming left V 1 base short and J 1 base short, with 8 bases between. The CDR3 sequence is CASSLGAGSYNEQFF. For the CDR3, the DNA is TGTGCCAGCAGCTTAGGGGCAGGTTCCTACAATGAGCAGTTCTTC.

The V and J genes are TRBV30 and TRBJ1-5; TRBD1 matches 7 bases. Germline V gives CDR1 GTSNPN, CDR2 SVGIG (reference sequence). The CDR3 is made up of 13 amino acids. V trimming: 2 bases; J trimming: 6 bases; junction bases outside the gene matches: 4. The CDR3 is CAWSKGGTQPQHF. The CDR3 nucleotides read TGTGCCTGGAGTAAAGGGGGCACTCAGCCCCAGCATTTT.

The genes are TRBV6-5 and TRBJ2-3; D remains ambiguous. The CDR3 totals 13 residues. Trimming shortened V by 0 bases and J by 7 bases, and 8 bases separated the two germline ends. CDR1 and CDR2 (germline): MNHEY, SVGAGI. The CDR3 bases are TGTGCCAGCAGTTACTCTAATGTAAATACGCAGTATTTT. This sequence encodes CASSYSNVNTQYF.

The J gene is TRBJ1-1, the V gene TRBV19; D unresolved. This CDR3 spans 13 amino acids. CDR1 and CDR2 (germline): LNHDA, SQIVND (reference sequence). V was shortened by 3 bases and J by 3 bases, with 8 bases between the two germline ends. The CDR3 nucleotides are TGTGCCAGTAGTATTCAGAGGGACACTGAAGCTTTCTTT. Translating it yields CASSIQRDTEAFF.

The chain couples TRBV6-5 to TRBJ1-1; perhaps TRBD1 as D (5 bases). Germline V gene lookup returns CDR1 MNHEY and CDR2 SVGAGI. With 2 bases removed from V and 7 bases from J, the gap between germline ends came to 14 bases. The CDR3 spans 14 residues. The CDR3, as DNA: TGTGCCAGCAGTTACGGGGCAGGCGGGGGTGAAGCTTTCTTT. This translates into CASSYGAGGGEAFF.

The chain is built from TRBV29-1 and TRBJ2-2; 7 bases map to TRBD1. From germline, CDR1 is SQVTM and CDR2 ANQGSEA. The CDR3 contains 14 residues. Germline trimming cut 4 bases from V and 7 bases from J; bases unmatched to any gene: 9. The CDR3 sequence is CSVVDRGQGGELFF. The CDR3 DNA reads TGCAGCGTTGTCGATAGGGGGCAGGGCGGGGAGCTGTTTTTT.